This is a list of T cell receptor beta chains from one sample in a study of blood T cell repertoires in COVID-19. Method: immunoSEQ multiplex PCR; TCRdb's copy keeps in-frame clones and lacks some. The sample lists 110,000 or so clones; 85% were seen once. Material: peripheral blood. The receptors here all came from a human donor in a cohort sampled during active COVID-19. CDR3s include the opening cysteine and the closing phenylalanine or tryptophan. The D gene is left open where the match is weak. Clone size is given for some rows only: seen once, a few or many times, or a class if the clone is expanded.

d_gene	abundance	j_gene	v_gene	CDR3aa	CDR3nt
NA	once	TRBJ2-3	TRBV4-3	CASSQDTRNADTQYF	TGCGCCAGCAGCCAAGATACCCGAAACGCGGATACGCAGTATTTT
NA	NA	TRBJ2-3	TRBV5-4	CASSLSGGDTQYF	TGTGCCAGCAGTCTCTCAGGGGGGGATACGCAGTATTTT
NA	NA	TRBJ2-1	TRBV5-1	CASSLDSSLNEQFF	TGCGCCAGCAGCCTCGACTCTAGCCTCAATGAGCAGTTCTTC
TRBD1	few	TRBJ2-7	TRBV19	CASSIRTGSLYEQYF	TGTGCCAGTAGTATTCGGACAGGCTCACTCTACGAGCAGTACTTC
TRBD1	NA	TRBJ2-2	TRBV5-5	CASSLWSRDRGVHNTGELFF	TGTGCCAGCAGCTTGTGGAGTCGGGACAGGGGAGTTCACAACACCGGGGAGCTGTTTTTT
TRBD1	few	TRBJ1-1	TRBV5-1	CASSQGQTSSNTEAFF	TGCGCCAGCAGCCAGGGACAGACTTCCTCGAACACTGAAGCTTTCTTT
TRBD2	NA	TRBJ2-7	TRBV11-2	CASSLAGGGVYEQYF	TGTGCCAGCAGCTTAGCAGGCGGGGGGGTTTACGAGCAGTACTTC
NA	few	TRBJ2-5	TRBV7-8	CASSLREETQYF	TGTGCCAGCAGCTTACGGGAAGAGACCCAGTACTTC
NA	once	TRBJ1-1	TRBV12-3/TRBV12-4	CASSLGNTEAFF	TGTGCCAGCAGCCTCGGGAACACTGAAGCTTTCTTT
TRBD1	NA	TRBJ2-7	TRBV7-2	CASSLRQGGYEQYF	TGTGCCAGCAGCCTCCGACAGGGGGGCTACGAGCAGTACTTC
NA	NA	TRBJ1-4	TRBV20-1	CSASGRPGLVSEKLFF	TGCAGTGCTAGTGGGCGTCCGGGACTCGTAAGTGAAAAACTGTTTTTT
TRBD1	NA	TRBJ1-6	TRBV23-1	CASSRDRDSYNSPLHF	TGCGCCAGCAGCCGGGACAGGGACTCCTATAATTCACCCCTCCACTTT
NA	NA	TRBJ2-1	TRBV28	CASRRGHSYNEQFF	TGTGCCAGCAGGCGGGGCCACTCCTACAATGAGCAGTTCTTC
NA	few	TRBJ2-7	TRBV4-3	CARAKGPGPYSYEQYF	TGCGCCAGGGCCAAGGGGCCGGGTCCCTACTCCTACGAGCAGTACTTC
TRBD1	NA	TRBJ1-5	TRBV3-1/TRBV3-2	CASSQNRDRSLQPQHF	TGTGCCAGCAGCCAAAACCGGGACAGATCCCTTCAGCCCCAGCATTTT
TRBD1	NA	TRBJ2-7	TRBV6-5	CASSFRTGDYEQYF	TGTGCCAGCAGTTTTCGGACAGGGGACTACGAGCAGTACTTC
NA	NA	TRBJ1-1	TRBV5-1	CASSPFLAGTEAFF	TGCGCCAGCAGCCCGTTCTTAGCTGGCACTGAAGCTTTCTTT
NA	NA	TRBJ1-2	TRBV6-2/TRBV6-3	CASSYSRDGGYTF	TGTGCCAGCAGTTACTCGAGGGATGGTGGCTACACCTTC
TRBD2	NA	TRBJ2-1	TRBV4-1	CASSQVAGTTVNEQFF	TGCGCCAGCAGCCAAGTGGCCGGGACTACGGTCAATGAGCAGTTCTTC
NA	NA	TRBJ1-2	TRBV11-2	CASSLSPEGYGYTF	TGTGCCAGCAGCTTGTCCCCCGAGGGCTATGGCTACACCTTC
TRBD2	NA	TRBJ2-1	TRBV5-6	CASSQPTGTSGNNEQFF	TGTGCCAGCAGCCAGCCAACCGGGACTAGCGGGAACAATGAGCAGTTCTTC
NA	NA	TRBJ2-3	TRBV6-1	CASSEKGGGSGTQYF	TGTGCCAGCAGTGAAAAGGGGGGGGGAAGTGGTACGCAGTATTTT
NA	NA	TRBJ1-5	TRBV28	CASSPTRRAVNQPQHF	TGTGCCAGCAGTCCGACCAGGCGGGCAGTCAATCAGCCCCAGCATTTT
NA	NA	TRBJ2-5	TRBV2	CASGRRETQYF	TGTGCCAGCGGGAGGAGAGAGACCCAGTACTTC